A selection of T cell receptor beta chains follows, all from one sample in a study of radiotherapy plus CTLA-4 blockade in lung cancer. Profiled with immunoSEQ multiplex PCR; TCRdb holds only in-frame clones, not every one. This sample has approximately 94,000 clones, with roughly 80% found just once. This specimen was peripheral blood, taken from a patient treated with radiotherapy plus ipilimumab. Receptor source: a human donor with non-small cell lung cancer that progressed on radiotherapy plus ipilimumab. The CDR3 runs from the conserved cysteine through the conserved F or W. The D gene is left open where the match is weak. Expanded clones get a size class; other rows say once, few or many, or leave the size out.

J gene: TRBJ2-7; V gene: TRBV28; clone size: -; D gene: -; CDR3 protein: CASRLLGLASDEQYF; CDR3 DNA: TGTGCCAGCAGACTCCTAGGTCTAGCGAGCGACGAGCAGTACTTC
J gene: TRBJ1-1; V gene: TRBV30; clone size: -; D gene: TRBD1; CDR3 protein: CAWHKSGTGWMNTEAFF; CDR3 DNA: TGTGCCTGGCACAAGTCCGGGACAGGGTGGATGAACACTGAAGCTTTCTTT
J gene: TRBJ2-1; V gene: TRBV9; clone size: -; D gene: -; CDR3 protein: CASSPGTLGNNEQFF; CDR3 DNA: TGTGCCAGCAGCCCCGGGACCCTTGGGAACAATGAGCAGTTCTTC
J gene: TRBJ2-5; V gene: TRBV7-6; clone size: -; D gene: -; CDR3 protein: CASSLGSETQYF; CDR3 DNA: TGTGCCAGCAGCTTAGGGTCAGAGACCCAGTACTTC
J gene: TRBJ2-7; V gene: TRBV7-9; clone size: -; D gene: TRBD2; CDR3 protein: CASSLQGLAYEQYF; CDR3 DNA: TGTGCCAGCAGCCTACAAGGACTAGCCTACGAGCAGTACTTC
J gene: TRBJ2-5; V gene: TRBV27; clone size: -; D gene: TRBD1; CDR3 protein: CASSSETGYQETQYF; CDR3 DNA: TGTGCCAGCAGTTCCGAGACAGGGTACCAAGAGACCCAGTACTTC
J gene: TRBJ2-3; V gene: TRBV4-1; clone size: -; D gene: -; CDR3 protein: CASSQDISADTQYF; CDR3 DNA: TGCGCCAGCAGCCAAGATATCTCGGCAGATACGCAGTATTTT
J gene: TRBJ1-2; V gene: TRBV29-1; clone size: -; D gene: -; CDR3 protein: CSVEGVEGNYGYTF; CDR3 DNA: TGCAGCGTTGAGGGTGTGGAAGGGAACTATGGCTACACCTTC
J gene: TRBJ2-1; V gene: TRBV9; clone size: -; D gene: -; CDR3 protein: CASSVGQYNEQFF; CDR3 DNA: TGTGCCAGCAGCGTGGGACAATACAATGAGCAGTTCTTC
J gene: TRBJ2-7; V gene: TRBV28; clone size: -; D gene: TRBD2; CDR3 protein: CASSLTPGLAGLLYF; CDR3 DNA: TGTGCCAGCAGTCTTACTCCGGGACTAGCGGGACTACTGTACTTC
J gene: TRBJ1-3; V gene: TRBV29-1; clone size: -; D gene: -; CDR3 protein: CSVVGRHSGNTIYF; CDR3 DNA: TGCAGCGTTGTGGGCAGACACTCTGGAAACACCATATATTTT
J gene: TRBJ2-1; V gene: TRBV7-9; clone size: -; D gene: TRBD2; CDR3 protein: CASSPLGLAINEQFF; CDR3 DNA: TGTGCCAGCAGCCCACTCGGACTAGCGATCAATGAGCAGTTCTTC
J gene: TRBJ2-1; V gene: TRBV19; clone size: -; D gene: TRBD1; CDR3 protein: CASTIGQGAYNEQFF; CDR3 DNA: TGTGCCAGTACCATCGGACAGGGGGCCTACAATGAGCAGTTCTTC
J gene: TRBJ2-1; V gene: TRBV6-1; clone size: -; D gene: TRBD1; CDR3 protein: CASSPPGQGPEVQFF; CDR3 DNA: TGTGCCAGCAGCCCGCCGGGACAGGGGCCCGAAGTTCAGTTCTTC
J gene: TRBJ2-1; V gene: TRBV19; clone size: -; D gene: TRBD2; CDR3 protein: CASTRLAVDNEQFF; CDR3 DNA: TGTGCCAGTACCAGACTAGCTGTAGACAATGAGCAGTTCTTC
J gene: TRBJ2-1; V gene: TRBV4-1; clone size: -; D gene: -; CDR3 protein: CASSQEGGNNEQFF; CDR3 DNA: TGCGCCAGCAGCCAAGAAGGCGGAAACAATGAGCAGTTCTTC
J gene: TRBJ1-5; V gene: TRBV2; clone size: -; D gene: TRBD1; CDR3 protein: CASTLTGGGNQPQHF; CDR3 DNA: TGTGCCAGCACTTTAACAGGGGGAGGGAATCAGCCCCAGCATTTT
J gene: TRBJ2-1; V gene: TRBV29-1; clone size: -; D gene: -; CDR3 protein: CSVEGWNSYNEQFF; CDR3 DNA: TGCAGCGTTGAGGGGTGGAATTCCTACAATGAGCAGTTCTTC
J gene: TRBJ2-3; V gene: TRBV30; clone size: -; D gene: -; CDR3 protein: CAWSIGGSTDTQYF; CDR3 DNA: TGTGCCTGGAGTATCGGGGGATCGACAGATACGCAGTATTTT
J gene: TRBJ1-1; V gene: TRBV12-5; clone size: few; D gene: -; CDR3 protein: CASGSYLSHQGRNTEAFF; CDR3 DNA: TGTGCTAGTGGTTCATACCTATCCCATCAGGGCCGGAACACTGAAGCTTTCTTT
J gene: TRBJ1-2; V gene: TRBV25-1; clone size: -; D gene: -; CDR3 protein: CASMGDNYGYTF; CDR3 DNA: TGTGCCAGCATGGGGGATAACTATGGCTACACCTTC
J gene: TRBJ2-1; V gene: TRBV7-9; clone size: -; D gene: -; CDR3 protein: CASSLQAYYNEQFF; CDR3 DNA: TGTGCCAGCAGCTTACAGGCCTACTACAATGAGCAGTTCTTC
J gene: TRBJ1-2; V gene: TRBV30; clone size: -; D gene: -; CDR3 protein: CAWRTQTGIPYGYTF; CDR3 DNA: TGTGCCTGGAGAACCCAAACAGGGATACCCTATGGCTACACCTTC
J gene: TRBJ2-1; V gene: TRBV19; clone size: -; D gene: TRBD1; CDR3 protein: CASRETGVFYNEQFF; CDR3 DNA: TGTGCCAGTAGGGAGACAGGGGTGTTCTACAATGAGCAGTTCTTC
J gene: TRBJ1-4; V gene: TRBV27; clone size: -; D gene: -; CDR3 protein: CASSKITTNEKLFF; CDR3 DNA: TGTGCCAGCAGCAAGATTACAACTAATGAAAAACTGTTTTTT
J gene: TRBJ2-5; V gene: TRBV6-1; clone size: -; D gene: -; CDR3 protein: CASTASVRGKTQYF; CDR3 DNA: TGTGCCAGCACTGCGAGCGTGCGTGGAAAGACCCAGTACTTC
J gene: TRBJ1-1; V gene: TRBV18; clone size: -; D gene: -; CDR3 protein: CASSLTQNTEAFF; CDR3 DNA: TGTGCCAGCTCACTTACTCAGAACACTGAAGCTTTCTTT
J gene: TRBJ2-3; V gene: TRBV6-6; clone size: -; D gene: TRBD1; CDR3 protein: CASNNRGAVDTQYF; CDR3 DNA: TGTGCCAGCAACAACAGGGGTGCGGTAGATACGCAGTATTTT
J gene: TRBJ1-5; V gene: TRBV19; clone size: -; D gene: -; CDR3 protein: CASSLRTPGRLSNQPQHF; CDR3 DNA: TGTGCCAGTAGTCTCCGAACCCCTGGGCGGCTTAGCAATCAGCCCCAGCATTTT
J gene: TRBJ1-2; V gene: TRBV29-1; clone size: -; D gene: TRBD1; CDR3 protein: CSVTGGRGYGYTF; CDR3 DNA: TGCAGCGTTACAGGGGGCCGGGGCTATGGCTACACCTTC
J gene: TRBJ2-2; V gene: TRBV11-2; clone size: -; D gene: TRBD2; CDR3 protein: CASSLTSGNTGELFF; CDR3 DNA: TGTGCCAGCAGCTTGACTAGCGGGAACACCGGGGAGCTGTTTTTT
J gene: TRBJ2-7; V gene: TRBV6-5; clone size: -; D gene: -; CDR3 protein: CASRRDNYEQYF; CDR3 DNA: TGTGCCAGCAGGCGTGACAACTACGAGCAGTACTTC
J gene: TRBJ2-2; V gene: TRBV6-5; clone size: -; D gene: TRBD2; CDR3 protein: CATGELAANTGELFF; CDR3 DNA: TGTGCCACCGGGGAACTAGCGGCGAACACCGGGGAGCTGTTTTTT
J gene: TRBJ1-4; V gene: TRBV5-6; clone size: -; D gene: -; CDR3 protein: CASSSTRGRVNEKLFF; CDR3 DNA: TGTGCCAGCAGCTCGACTCGGGGGAGGGTTAATGAAAAACTGTTTTTT
J gene: TRBJ2-1; V gene: TRBV27; clone size: few; D gene: -; CDR3 protein: CASSLFATDDYNEQFF; CDR3 DNA: TGTGCCAGCAGTTTATTCGCGACGGACGATTACAATGAGCAGTTCTTC
J gene: TRBJ2-1; V gene: TRBV6-4; clone size: -; D gene: TRBD2; CDR3 protein: CASSADLTSGRMYNEQFF; CDR3 DNA: TGTGCCAGCAGTGCCGACCTGACTAGCGGGAGGATGTACAATGAGCAGTTCTTC
J gene: TRBJ1-1; V gene: TRBV5-1; clone size: -; D gene: -; CDR3 protein: CASTSSGGNTEAFF; CDR3 DNA: TGCGCCAGCACCTCATCCGGAGGGAACACTGAAGCTTTCTTT
J gene: TRBJ1-5; V gene: TRBV6-5; clone size: -; D gene: -; CDR3 protein: CASSYMGNQPQHF; CDR3 DNA: TGTGCCAGCAGTTACATGGGCAATCAGCCCCAGCATTTT
J gene: TRBJ2-1; V gene: TRBV11-3; clone size: -; D gene: -; CDR3 protein: CASSSAGTYNEQFF; CDR3 DNA: TGTGCCAGCAGCTCGGCAGGGACCTACAATGAGCAGTTCTTC
J gene: TRBJ1-1; V gene: TRBV6-6; clone size: -; D gene: -; CDR3 protein: CASRSPEAFF; CDR3 DNA: TGTGCCAGCAGAAGTCCCGAAGCTTTCTTT
J gene: TRBJ2-3; V gene: TRBV6-5; clone size: -; D gene: TRBD2; CDR3 protein: CASRGLAIRGDTQYF; CDR3 DNA: TGTGCCAGCAGAGGACTAGCGATAAGAGGAGATACGCAGTATTTT
J gene: TRBJ2-1; V gene: TRBV7-2; clone size: -; D gene: TRBD2; CDR3 protein: CASSLVAGGPYNEQFF; CDR3 DNA: TGTGCCAGCAGCCTGGTAGCGGGAGGGCCATACAATGAGCAGTTCTTC
J gene: TRBJ2-3; V gene: TRBV28; clone size: -; D gene: TRBD2; CDR3 protein: CASSFLRLADKDTQYF; CDR3 DNA: TGTGCCAGCAGTTTCCTCCGACTAGCGGATAAAGATACGCAGTATTTT
J gene: TRBJ1-3; V gene: TRBV2; clone size: -; D gene: -; CDR3 protein: CASSENLSSGNTIYF; CDR3 DNA: TGTGCCAGCAGTGAAAATCTTAGCTCTGGAAACACCATATATTTT
J gene: TRBJ1-2; V gene: TRBV5-4; clone size: -; D gene: -; CDR3 protein: CASSSGRELGYTF; CDR3 DNA: TGTGCCAGCAGCTCGGGACGGGAACTTGGCTACACCTTC
J gene: TRBJ2-7; V gene: TRBV28; clone size: -; D gene: -; CDR3 protein: CASSLFGRGGRYEQYF; CDR3 DNA: TGTGCCAGCAGTTTATTCGGAAGGGGGGGTAGGTACGAGCAGTACTTC
J gene: TRBJ2-7; V gene: TRBV4-2; clone size: -; D gene: -; CDR3 protein: CASSSGAGIYEQYF; CDR3 DNA: TGTGCCAGCAGTTCAGGGGCTGGGATCTACGAGCAGTACTTC
J gene: TRBJ1-3; V gene: TRBV11-2; clone size: -; D gene: -; CDR3 protein: CASSLGRVEKNTIYF; CDR3 DNA: TGTGCCAGCAGCTTAGGAAGGGTGGAGAAAAACACCATATATTTT
J gene: TRBJ2-5; V gene: TRBV28; clone size: once; D gene: -; CDR3 protein: CASSSTQETQYF; CDR3 DNA: TGTGCCAGCAGCTCGACCCAGGAGACCCAGTACTTC
J gene: TRBJ2-5; V gene: TRBV10-2; clone size: -; D gene: TRBD2; CDR3 protein: CASTSGQETQYF; CDR3 DNA: TGCGCCAGCACTAGCGGCCAAGAGACCCAGTACTTC
J gene: TRBJ2-3; V gene: TRBV29-1; clone size: -; D gene: TRBD2; CDR3 protein: CSVPLWDYNTDTQYF; CDR3 DNA: TGCAGCGTGCCGTTATGGGACTACAACACAGATACGCAGTATTTT
J gene: TRBJ2-7; V gene: TRBV30; clone size: -; D gene: -; CDR3 protein: CASTRGNFYEQYF; CDR3 DNA: TGTGCCTCAACACGGGGGAATTTCTACGAGCAGTACTTC
J gene: TRBJ1-1; V gene: TRBV19; clone size: few; D gene: -; CDR3 protein: CASRETGIQTEAFF; CDR3 DNA: TGTGCCAGTAGGGAAACAGGGATACAAACTGAAGCTTTCTTT
J gene: TRBJ2-2; V gene: TRBV5-4; clone size: -; D gene: -; CDR3 protein: CASSTNTGELFF; CDR3 DNA: TGTGCCAGCAGCACGAACACCGGGGAGCTGTTTTTT
J gene: TRBJ1-5; V gene: TRBV6-5; clone size: -; D gene: TRBD1; CDR3 protein: CASSRTGRDQPQHF; CDR3 DNA: TGTGCCAGCAGTCGGACAGGGAGGGATCAGCCCCAGCATTTT
J gene: TRBJ1-5; V gene: TRBV6-1; clone size: -; D gene: TRBD1; CDR3 protein: CASSRQGALQPQHF; CDR3 DNA: TGTGCCAGCAGTCGACAGGGGGCATTGCAGCCCCAGCATTTT
J gene: TRBJ2-7; V gene: TRBV7-2; clone size: -; D gene: -; CDR3 protein: CASSLGAAISYEQYF; CDR3 DNA: TGTGCCAGCAGCTTAGGTGCGGCCATCTCCTACGAGCAGTACTTC
J gene: TRBJ1-1; V gene: TRBV7-2; clone size: -; D gene: -; CDR3 protein: CASSLVFGTEAFF; CDR3 DNA: TGTGCCAGCAGCTTAGTCTTTGGGACTGAAGCTTTCTTT
J gene: TRBJ2-2; V gene: TRBV6-1; clone size: -; D gene: -; CDR3 protein: CASSEGVPDTGELFF; CDR3 DNA: TGTGCCAGCAGTGAAGGGGTACCTGACACCGGGGAGCTGTTTTTT